One and the same sample provided the 30 T cell receptor beta chains below, sequenced in a study of control samples from healthy donors and cancer patients. Clones were sequenced by immunoSEQ multiplex PCR, and TCRdb holds only the in-frame ones, with some missing. Of tens of thousands of clones in the sample, roughly 89% were seen once. Source material: PBMCs. The receptors here all came from an older woman with head and neck cancer.

J is TRBJ2-7 and V is TRBV11-2, with D unresolved. This CDR3 spans 15 amino acids. Trimming stripped 0 bases from V and 2 bases from J, with 11 bases between. CDR1 SGHAT and CDR2 FQNNGV come from the germline V gene. CDR3 protein: CASSLDRGSPYEQYF. CDR3 DNA sequence: TGTGCCAGCAGCTTAGATCGTGGCAGCCCCTACGAGCAGTACTTC.

This chain joins TRBV11-2 and TRBJ2-2; D is possibly TRBD1 or TRBD2 (5 bases each). The CDR3 length is 17 residues. V gave up 0 bases and J gave up 2 bases, with 13 bases separating them. The germline CDR1 and CDR2 sequences are SGHAT and FQNNGV. In DNA form, the CDR3 reads TGTGCCAGCAGCTTAGATCGGGACGCCATCAACACCGGGGAGCTGTTTTTT. This codes for CASSLDRDAINTGELFF.

This rearrangement joins TRBV10-2 to TRBJ2-1, with TRBD2 identical over 11 bases. CDR1 WSHSY and CDR2 SAAADI come from the germline V gene. V shed 1 base and J 2 bases; nucleotides not matched to a gene: 7. The length of the CDR3 is 18 residues. Here the CDR3 DNA reads TGCGCCAGCAGTGAGTGGGGACTAGCGGACCCAACCTACAATGAGCAGTTCTTC. Its protein is CASSEWGLADPTYNEQFF.

In the case of this clone: Other DNA variants within this sample encode the same CDR3. The chain has TRBV28 and TRBJ2-3, with a tentative D call TRBD1 (5 bases). CDR3 length: 14 amino acids. Germline V gene data show CDR1 as MDHEN and CDR2 as SYDVKM. Trimming took 6 bases from V and 3 from J, leaving 13 bases between them. In nucleotides, the CDR3 is TGTGCCAGCAGCTACTTATCAGGGACAGATACGCAGTATTTT. It specifies CASSYLSGTDTQYF.

This sequence joins TRBV11-2 and TRBJ2-1, with unresolved D. Germline values: CDR1 SGHAT, CDR2 FQNNGV. The CDR3 is made up of 15 amino acids. V was trimmed by 2 bases and J by 0 bases, leaving 8 bases between them. The CDR3 coding sequence is TGTGCCAGCAGCTTACATCCAGTCTCCTACAATGAGCAGTTCTTC. It encodes CASSLHPVSYNEQFF.

This chain uses TRBV4-1 with TRBJ2-1, with a tentative D call TRBD2 (6 bases). Trimming removed 1 base from V and 6 bases from J, with 7 bases in between. Looked up from germline, CDR1 is MGHRA and CDR2 is YSYEKL. There are 13 residues in the CDR3. In nucleotides, the CDR3 is TGCGCCAGCAGCCAAGCTAGCGCCAATGAGCAGTTCTTC. Translating gives CASSQASANEQFF.

The gene calls are TRBV5-1 and TRBJ2-6, with 7 bases identical to TRBD1. Trimming cost V 2 bases and J 2 bases; bases outside gene matches: 1. The CDR3 runs to 15 residues. The germline V gene encodes CDR1 SGHRS and CDR2 YFSETQ. CDR3 nucleotides: TGCGCCAGCAGCTTTGGACAGGCTGGGGCCAACGTCCTGACTTTC. Its translation is CASSFGQAGANVLTF.

J is TRBJ1-5 and V is TRBV5-6; 9 bases fit TRBD1. This CDR3 comprises 16 residues. V shed 0 bases and J 4 bases; nucleotides not matched to a gene: 5. Germline V gene lookup returns CDR1 SGHDT and CDR2 YYEEEE. The CDR3 region has the DNA TGTGCCAGCAGCTTGGGGACAGGGGTACGGAATCAGCCCCAGCATTTT. It encodes CASSLGTGVRNQPQHF. Looking up the rest from reference TRBV5-6 and TRBJ1-5 gives the full variable domain: DAGVTQSPTHLIKTRGQQVTLRCSPKSGHDTVSWYQQALGQGPQFIFQYYEEEERQRGNFPDRFSGHQFPNYSSELNVNALLLGDSALYLCASSLGTGVRNQPQHFGDGTRLSIL.

The genes are TRBV29-1 and TRBJ2-7; tentatively, D is TRBD1 (6 bases). V lost 7 bases and J lost 1, with 11 bases in between. Germline assignment: CDR1 SQVTM and CDR2 ANQGSEA. This CDR3 is 12 amino acids long. The CDR3, as DNA: TGCAGCGCCAAAACAGGGTCCTACGAGCAGTACTTC. Protein product: CSAKTGSYEQYF.

The rearrangement joins TRBV19 to TRBJ2-5; 8 bases fit TRBD1. CDR3 size: 13 residues. Germline CDR1 is LNHDA and CDR2 is SQIVND (reference sequence). V shed 4 bases and J 4 bases; nucleotides not matched to a gene: 2. The CDR3 DNA reads as TGTGCCAGTAGTACGACAGGGGTAGAGACCCAGTACTTC. It translates to CASSTTGVETQYF.

This clone was found once. V usage is TRBV27 and J usage is TRBJ2-7; 9 bases fit TRBD2. The CDR3 length is 16 residues. The V gene end was trimmed by 0 bases and the J gene end by 7 bases; junction bases not matched to a gene: 10. Germline loops: CDR1 MNHEY, CDR2 SMNVEV (reference sequence). The CDR3 DNA is TGTGCCAGCAGTTTATCGGACTCTAGACTAGCGGTGGAGCAGTACTTC. Encoded protein: CASSLSDSRLAVEQYF.

The chain couples TRBV7-6 to TRBJ2-1; the match to TRBD2 covers 11 bases. The V gene's germline CDR1 is SGHVS and CDR2 FNYEAQ. The CDR3 extends over 16 amino acids. V shed 3 bases, J shed 7 bases, and the junction held 8 bases outside the gene matches. This CDR3 reads CASSFLAGGGLNEQFF. The CDR3 DNA sequence: TGTGCCAGCAGCTTCCTAGCGGGAGGAGGCTTAAATGAGCAGTTCTTC.

The chain joins TRBV3-1 (or the pseudogene TRBV3-2) to TRBJ1-2; perhaps TRBD1 as D (6 bases). The V gene's germline CDR1 is LGHDT and CDR2 YNNKEL (reference sequence). Between the trimmed V and J ends, which lost 4 bases and 7 bases, there was a span of 16 bases. The CDR3 totals 14 residues. The CDR3 DNA is TGTGCCAGCAGCCGCCCCGAGGGGGGACTTGGCTACACCTTC. Translation gives CASSRPEGGLGYTF.

A single count supports this clone. V and J are TRBV29-1 and TRBJ2-1, with D maybe TRBD2 (5 bases). Trimming took off 7 bases at V and 3 bases at J, with 7 bases between the two ends. CDR1 is SQVTM, CDR2 ANQGSEA, per germline. CDR3 length equals 11 residues. CDR3 loop: CSGGLYNEQFF. In nucleotides, the CDR3 is TGCAGCGGCGGACTCTACAATGAGCAGTTCTTC.

J is TRBJ2-6 and V is TRBV3-1 (or the pseudogene TRBV3-2); 12 nucleotides match TRBD1. The germline V gene encodes CDR1 LGHDT and CDR2 YNNKEL (reference sequence). The CDR3 length is 19 residues. V shed 4 bases, J shed 2 bases, and the junction held 9 bases outside the gene matches. The CDR3 nucleotides read TGTGCCAGCAGCCCACCGGGCGGGACAGGGGGCGCTGGGGCCAACGTCCTGACTTTC. Protein: CASSPPGGTGGAGANVLTF.

The CDR3 nucleotides are TGTGCCAGCAGATCAGGAGATACGCAGTATTTT. This translates into CASRSGDTQYF. The chain has TRBV2 and TRBJ2-3; D gene unclear. V was cut by 6 bases and J by 5 bases, with 6 bases left in between. CDR3 length: 11 residues. Germline V gives CDR1 SNHLY, CDR2 FYNNEI.

V is TRBV28 and J is TRBJ1-5, with 7 bases lining up with TRBD1. In germline, CDR1 is MDHEN, CDR2 SYDVKM. The junction had 13 bases not matched to a gene; V was cut back by 4 bases and J by 4 bases. The CDR3 length is 17 residues. The CDR3 bases are TGTGCCAGCAGTTCACTCGTTACAGGGACAGAAAATCAGCCCCAGCATTTT. Translated, it gives CASSSLVTGTENQPQHF.

This clone was recorded a few times. The gene calls are TRBV28 and TRBJ1-3; D unresolved. V was trimmed by 3 bases and J by 4 bases, leaving 7 bases between them. The CDR3 runs to 13 residues. Germline V lookup: CDR1 MDHEN, CDR2 SYDVKM. The CDR3 coding sequence is TGTGCCAGCAGTTTGGCCCACGGAAACACCATATATTTT. It yields the protein CASSLAHGNTIYF.

The chain uses TRBV24-1 and TRBJ2-1; the match to TRBD2 covers 12 bases. Germline-derived CDR1 and CDR2 are KGHDR and SFDVKD. V dropped 2 bases and J dropped 8; count of bases not matched to a gene: 6. The CDR3 totals 16 residues. The CDR3 DNA reads as TGTGCCACCAGTGATTCCCAGACTAGCGGGAGTCATGAGCAGTTCTTC. The encoded protein is CATSDSQTSGSHEQFF.

The rearrangement uses TRBV5-5 and TRBJ2-1, with 9 bases that match TRBD1. Germline CDR1 and CDR2: SGHKS and YYEKEE (reference sequence). With 0 bases clipped from V and 10 bases from J, the junction kept 8 bases outside the gene matches. CDR3 length: 15 amino acids. The CDR3 sequence: CASSLVRDRAGEQFF. DNA of the CDR3: TGTGCCAGCAGCTTGGTTCGGGACAGGGCAGGAGAGCAGTTCTTC.

The chain links TRBV4-1 to TRBJ2-7, with D perhaps matching TRBD1 or TRBD2 (5 bases each). This CDR3 spans 15 amino acids. With 3 bases removed from V and 0 bases from J, the gap between germline ends came to 12 bases. Germline CDR1 and CDR2: MGHRA and YSYEKL. CDR3 coding DNA: TGCGCCAGCAGCCAGGGACCCGAAGACTCCTACGAGCAGTACTTC. Amino acid sequence: CASSQGPEDSYEQYF.

This chain connects TRBV4-3 to TRBJ2-3; 8 nucleotides line up with TRBD2. Losses at the gene ends were 0 bases for V and 1 base for J; bases not matched to a gene: 12. This CDR3 is 19 amino acids long. Germline-derived CDR1 and CDR2 are LGHNA and YSLEER. CDR3 sequence reads: CASSQEPLYEAGGTDTQYF. The CDR3 DNA sequence: TGCGCCAGCAGCCAAGAACCCCTGTATGAAGCGGGGGGCACAGATACGCAGTATTTT.

This clone was seen only a few times. The gene calls are TRBV2 and TRBJ2-6, with 10 bases aligning to TRBD1. V trimming: 5 bases; J trimming: 3 bases; junction bases outside the gene matches: 7. Germline loops: CDR1 SNHLY, CDR2 FYNNEI. There are 17 residues in the CDR3. Written as DNA, the CDR3 is TGTGCCAGCAGTCCCGACAGGGGGCGCGGTGGGGCCAACGTCCTGACTTTC. Amino acid sequence: CASSPDRGRGGANVLTF.

J is TRBJ1-4 and V is TRBV5-1; 7 positions agree with TRBD1. The CDR3 runs 15 residues. Germline V gene lookup returns CDR1 SGHRS and CDR2 YFSETQ. V shed 0 bases and J 8 bases; nucleotides not matched to a gene: 7. The CDR3 loop reads CASSLEGRGSEKLFF. Written as DNA, the CDR3 is TGCGCCAGCAGCTTGGAGGGCAGGGGGTCGGAAAAACTGTTTTTT.

The V and J genes are TRBV5-6 and TRBJ2-2; possibly TRBD1 for D (6 bases). This CDR3 has 15 residues. V lost 4 bases and J 3 bases, leaving 13 bases between the germline ends. Germline CDR1 SGHDT, CDR2 YYEEEE. DNA of the CDR3: TGTGCCAGCAGCCCACAGGGTCGGGACACCGGGGAGCTGTTTTTT. Encoded protein: CASSPQGRDTGELFF. Full variable domain (missing parts from reference TRBV5-6 and TRBJ2-2): DAGVTQSPTHLIKTRGQQVTLRCSPKSGHDTVSWYQQALGQGPQFIFQYYEEEERQRGNFPDRFSGHQFPNYSSELNVNALLLGDSALYLCASSPQGRDTGELFFGEGSRLTVL.

This clone has only one observation. The gene calls are TRBV15 and TRBJ1-1; D perhaps matches TRBD1 (5 bases). This CDR3 region has 15 residues. V was pared by 0 bases and J by 7 bases, with 15 bases between. Germline values: CDR1 LNHNV, CDR2 YYDKDF (reference sequence). The CDR3 sequence: CATSRDRGGGFEAFF. The CDR3 DNA follows: TGTGCCACCAGCAGAGATAGGGGTGGAGGTTTTGAAGCTTTCTTT.

The CDR3 nucleotides are TGCGCCAGCAGCTTGTATCCAGTCGGGGACACTGAAGCTTTCTTT. Translation: CASSLYPVGDTEAFF. V gene TRBV5-1 combines with J gene TRBJ1-1; D gene uncertain. The V end lost 1 base, the J end lost 3 bases, and 13 bases lay between the germline ends. The CDR3 runs 15 residues. Germline V CDR1 and CDR2: SGHRS, YFSETQ.

CDR3 in DNA: TGTGCCAGCAGCTTGGCGACTAGCGGGAGGAGCACAGATACGCAGTATTTT. This codes for CASSLATSGRSTDTQYF. V is TRBV5-6 and J is TRBJ2-3; 13 positions agree with TRBD2. V was pared by 0 bases and J by 0 bases, with 1 base of the junction left unmatched. From germline, CDR1 is SGHDT and CDR2 YYEEEE. The length of the CDR3 is 17 residues. The complete variable domain, with remaining parts taken from reference TRBV5-6 and TRBJ2-3, reads DAGVTQSPTHLIKTRGQQVTLRCSPKSGHDTVSWYQQALGQGPQFIFQYYEEEERQRGNFPDRFSGHQFPNYSSELNVNALLLGDSALYLCASSLATSGRSTDTQYFGPGTRLTVL.

This clone appeared a few times. CDR3 region: CASSRAISGGITEAFF. In DNA, the CDR3 is TGTGCCAGCAGCCGTGCTATTTCGGGAGGGATCACTGAAGCTTTCTTT. The J gene is TRBJ1-1, the V gene TRBV5-5; unclear D gene. Germline CDR1 reads SGHKS; CDR2 reads YYEKEE (reference sequence). Trimming removed 4 bases at V and 4 bases at J, with 20 bases between. There are 16 residues in the CDR3. The full variable domain, in which reference TRBV5-5 and TRBJ1-1 provide the parts outside the CDR3, is DAGVTQSPTHLIKTRGQQVTLRCSPISGHKSVSWYQQVLGQGPQFIFQYYEKEERGRGNFPDRFSARQFPNYSSELNVNALLLGDSALYLCASSRAISGGITEAFFGQGTRLTVV.

The chain is built from TRBV7-9 and TRBJ1-2, with D hard to call. Trimming pared 5 bases from V and 8 bases from J, leaving 21 bases between. CDR1 SEHNR and CDR2 FQNEAQ come from the germline V gene (reference sequence). CDR3 length: 15 amino acids. Here the CDR3 reads CASSVSGAGVSGYTF. The CDR3 region has the DNA TGTGCCAGCAGCGTTTCGGGCGCCGGGGTAAGCGGCTACACCTTC.